The rows below give T cell receptor beta chains drawn from one sample of a study of PD-1 blockade in classical Hodgkin lymphoma. The table came from immunoSEQ multiplex PCR; TCRdb's copy has only in-frame clones and leaves some out. In the table there are approximately 2,800 clones, 60% to 85% of which are singletons. The sample in question was CD8+ T cells from blood, obtained at baseline. The receptor source for this set is a human donor with classical Hodgkin lymphoma. Both conserved end residues are part of each CDR3. D genes are given only for firm matches. The size field is filled for only some rows; it gives once, few, many or a size class.

>TRBD2|NA|14|TRBV29-1|TRBJ2-7
CSVFSGEMSYEQYF
TGCAGCGTTTTCAGCGGGGAGATGTCCTACGAGCAGTACTTC
>NA|large|14|TRBV6-5|TRBJ2-3
CASSPGTPADTQYF
TGTGCCAGCAGTCCCGGGACCCCGGCGGATACGCAGTATTTT
>NA|NA|14|TRBV4-3|TRBJ2-7
CASSQGEATYEQYF
TGCGCCAGCAGCCAAGGTGAAGCTACCTACGAGCAGTACTTC
>NA|once|14|TRBV18|TRBJ2-7
CASSPGRNLYEQYF
TGTGCCAGCTCACCGGGACGGAACCTTTACGAGCAGTACTTC
>NA|NA|17|TRBV7-9|TRBJ1-4
CASSSSKVGVENEKLFF
TGTGCCAGCAGCTCATCCAAGGTTGGGGTGGAAAATGAAAAACTGTTTTTT
>NA|NA|13|TRBV19|TRBJ1-2
CASSVGTVYGYTF
TGTGCCAGTAGTGTCGGGACCGTCTATGGCTACACCTTC
>TRBD1|NA|16|TRBV7-9|TRBJ2-5
CASSLVGDRGRETQYF
TGTGCCAGCAGCTTAGTTGGGGACAGGGGGCGAGAGACCCAGTACTTC
>NA|few|14|TRBV7-9|TRBJ1-5
CASSPGGFGQPQHF
TGTGCCAGCAGCCCCGGGGGGTTTGGACAGCCCCAGCATTTT
>TRBD1|few|12|TRBV30|TRBJ1-1
CAWSSDRTGAFF
TGTGCCTGGAGTTCGGACAGGACTGGAGCTTTCTTT
>NA|NA|14|TRBV5-8|TRBJ1-2
CASSLDQGDYGYTF
TGTGCCAGCAGCTTGGACCAGGGAGACTATGGCTACACCTTC
>NA|NA|15|TRBV7-2|TRBJ1-1
CASSLTGSKNTEAFF
TGTGCCAGCAGCTTAACGGGCTCTAAGAACACTGAAGCTTTCTTT
>TRBD2|NA|16|TRBV27|TRBJ2-1
CASSPPAGSSYNEQFF
TGTGCCAGCAGTCCTCCAGCGGGGAGCTCCTACAATGAGCAGTTCTTC
>NA|NA|14|TRBV5-6|TRBJ1-2
CASSLRPEAYGYTF
TGTGCCAGCAGCTTGCGGCCGGAGGCCTATGGCTACACCTTC
>TRBD1|NA|14|TRBV29-1|TRBJ1-1
CSVAGGDSDTEAFF
TGCAGCGTAGCAGGGGGCGATTCGGACACTGAAGCTTTCTTT
>TRBD1|NA|15|TRBV7-2|TRBJ1-2
CASSWGTGSNYGYTF
TGTGCCAGCAGCTGGGGGACAGGGTCTAACTATGGCTACACCTTC
>TRBD1|NA|16|TRBV7-6|TRBJ2-2
CASSTTGTGTTGELFF
TGTGCCAGCAGCACCACCGGGACAGGGACCACCGGGGAGCTGTTTTTT
>NA|NA|15|TRBV27|TRBJ1-4
CASSSGRFDNEKLFF
TGTGCCAGCAGTTCCGGACGGTTCGATAATGAAAAACTGTTTTTT
>TRBD1|few|15|TRBV19|TRBJ2-1
CASSISRTGGNEQFF
TGTGCCAGTAGTATCAGTCGGACAGGCGGGAATGAGCAGTTCTTC
>NA|NA|15|TRBV15|TRBJ2-1
CATSSSGSSYNEQFF
TGTGCCACCAGCAGTTCCGGGAGCTCCTACAATGAGCAGTTCTTC
>NA|NA|15|TRBV5-1|TRBJ2-7
CASSLGGERTYEQYF
TGCGCCAGCAGCTTGGGTGGGGAGCGAACCTACGAGCAGTACTTC
>NA|NA|14|TRBV5-6|TRBJ1-4
CASSLPGSNEKLFF
TGTGCCAGCAGCTTGCCAGGGTCTAATGAAAAACTGTTTTTT
>NA|NA|15|TRBV9|TRBJ2-3
CASSGAETSTDTQYF
TGTGCCAGCTCGGGGGCCGAGACTAGCACAGATACGCAGTATTTT
>NA|few|17|TRBV7-3|TRBJ1-1
CASSLSLPGGEPTEAFF
TGTGCCAGCAGCTTAAGCCTCCCTGGAGGGGAACCCACTGAAGCTTTCTTT
>NA|large|12|TRBV11-2|TRBJ2-1
CASSGWDNEQFF
TGTGCCAGCAGCGGGTGGGACAATGAGCAGTTCTTC
>TRBD1|NA|16|TRBV5-6|TRBJ2-2
CASCPSRGRDTGELFF
TGTGCCAGCTGCCCTAGCAGGGGGCGCGACACCGGGGAGCTGTTTTTT
>NA|NA|14|TRBV4-1|TRBJ2-7
CASSGFLGIHEQYF
TGCGCCAGCAGCGGCTTCCTGGGGATCCACGAGCAGTACTTC
>NA|NA|14|TRBV7-7|TRBJ2-3
CASSRGHPTDTQYF
TGTGCTAGCAGCCGCGGGCATCCGACAGATACGCAGTATTTT
>TRBD1|NA|15|TRBV11-3|TRBJ2-5
CASSIRQGYQETQYF
TGTGCCAGCAGCATTCGACAGGGTTACCAAGAGACCCAGTACTTC
>NA|NA|14|TRBV25-1|TRBJ1-6
CASQRGGENSPLHF
TGTGCCAGCCAACGGGGGGGAGAAAATTCACCCCTCCACTTT
>NA|NA|14|TRBV11-1|TRBJ2-7
CASSPNSDGYEQYF
TGTGCCAGCAGCCCCAACTCGGACGGCTACGAGCAGTACTTC
>NA|NA|16|TRBV2|TRBJ2-4
CASSEARRLAKNIQYF
TGTGCCAGCAGTGAAGCGCGAAGGCTAGCCAAAAACATTCAGTACTTC
>TRBD2|few|18|TRBV4-3|TRBJ2-1
CASSHMGRLAGGYNEQFF
TGCGCCAGCAGCCACATGGGCAGACTAGCGGGGGGGTACAATGAGCAGTTCTTC
>NA|NA|13|TRBV27|TRBJ2-1
CASSLSGGNEQFF
TGTGCCAGCAGTTTATCGGGCGGCAATGAGCAGTTCTTC
>TRBD1|once|12|TRBV6-1|TRBJ1-1
CASRDRALEAFF
TGTGCCAGCAGGGACAGGGCCCTTGAAGCTTTCTTT
>NA|NA|15|TRBV9|TRBJ2-7
CASSPRGRWSYEQYF
TGTGCCAGCAGCCCCCGGGGCAGGTGGTCCTACGAGCAGTACTTC
>NA|NA|10|TRBV6-1|TRBJ1-6
CASNGSPLHF
TGTGCCAGCAACGGTTCACCCCTCCACTTT
>NA|once|14|TRBV27|TRBJ1-5
CASSLMGSNQPQHF
TGTGCCAGCAGTTTAATGGGTAGCAATCAGCCCCAGCATTTT
>TRBD2|few|13|TRBV2|TRBJ2-7
CASGGTSSYEQYF
TGTGCCAGCGGGGGGACTAGCTCCTACGAGCAGTACTTC